This T cell receptor beta chain stems from a study of blood T cell repertoires in COVID-19. Study-level background: From the United States, Italy and Spain came samples of acute and convalescent COVID-19. In each case, the material was cDNA or gDNA derived from T cells, B-cell-depleted T cells, or PBMCs.

In the original analysis: Amplification with reference gene primers provided the estimates of nucleated cell counts. Produced via immunoSEQ multiplex PCR; TCRdb's table is partial and in-frame only. The DNA gave D and trimming, while V, J and clone size come from that table. In the table there are 110,000 to 150,000 clones, 85% to 90% of which are singletons. CDR1 is SGHVS, CDR2 FNYEAQ, per germline. With 5 bases clipped from V and 5 bases from J, the junction kept 9 bases outside the gene matches. CDR3 length: 15 residues. This chain uses TRBV7-6 with TRBJ2-5, with 9 bases aligning to TRBD1. Sequencing used peripheral blood. The sequence was obtained from a woman over 75 with acute or convalescent COVID-19. The chain's CDR3 is CASSLRQGVGETQYF. The CDR3 coding sequence is TGTGCCAGCAGCCTTCGACAGGGGGTTGGGGAGACCCAGTACTTC.